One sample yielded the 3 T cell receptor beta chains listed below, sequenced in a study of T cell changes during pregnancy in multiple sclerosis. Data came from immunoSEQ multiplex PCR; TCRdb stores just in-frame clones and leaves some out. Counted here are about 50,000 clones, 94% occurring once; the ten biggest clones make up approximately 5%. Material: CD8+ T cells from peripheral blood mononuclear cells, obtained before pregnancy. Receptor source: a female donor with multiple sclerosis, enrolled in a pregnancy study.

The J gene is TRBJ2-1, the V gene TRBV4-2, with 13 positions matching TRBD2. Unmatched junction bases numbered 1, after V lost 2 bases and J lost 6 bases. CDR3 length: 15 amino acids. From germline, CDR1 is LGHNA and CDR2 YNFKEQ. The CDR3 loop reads CASSQTSGRANEQFF. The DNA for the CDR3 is TGTGCCAGCAGCCAAACTAGCGGGAGGGCCAATGAGCAGTTCTTC.

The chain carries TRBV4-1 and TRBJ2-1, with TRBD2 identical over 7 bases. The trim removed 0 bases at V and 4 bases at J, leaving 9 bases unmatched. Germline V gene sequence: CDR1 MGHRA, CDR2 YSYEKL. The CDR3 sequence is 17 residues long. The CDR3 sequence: CASSQDLLASGYNEQFF. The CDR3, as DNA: TGCGCCAGCAGCCAAGATCTTTTGGCTAGCGGATACAATGAGCAGTTCTTC.

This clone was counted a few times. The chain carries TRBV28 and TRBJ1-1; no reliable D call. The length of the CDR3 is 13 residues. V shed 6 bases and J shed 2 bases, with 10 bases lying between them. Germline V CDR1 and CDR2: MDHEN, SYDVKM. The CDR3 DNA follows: TGTGCCAGCAGACCTGCGAGTAACACTGAAGCTTTCTTT. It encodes CASRPASNTEAFF.